Below are 30 T cell receptor beta chains sequenced from a single sample in a study of blood T cell repertoires in COVID-19. Data came from immunoSEQ multiplex PCR; TCRdb stores just in-frame clones and leaves some out. The data show more than 10,000 clones, with around 74% seen just once and around 38% held by the top ten. Material: peripheral blood. These receptors originate from a woman older than 75 with acute or convalescent COVID-19.

The V call is TRBV19, the J call TRBJ2-7, with D possibly TRBD1 on 6 matching bases. Germline lookup yields CDR1 LNHDA and CDR2 SQIVND (reference sequence). The CDR3 covers 13 residues. Trimming removed 6 bases at V and 4 bases at J, with 13 bases between. CDR3 sequence reads: CASSQGPEYEQYF. CDR3 DNA sequence: TGTGCCAGTAGCCAGGGGCCTGAATACGAGCAGTACTTC. Together with reference TRBV19 and TRBJ2-7, the CDR3 gives the full variable domain: DGGITQSPKYLFRKEGQNVTLSCEQNLNHDAMYWYRQDPGQGLRLIYYSQIVNDFQKGDIAEGYSVSREKKESFPLTVTSAQKNPTAFYLCASSQGPEYEQYFGPGTRLTVT.

The V and J genes are TRBV2 and TRBJ2-1; D is perhaps TRBD1 (6 bases). Looked up from germline, CDR1 is SNHLY and CDR2 is FYNNEI. This CDR3 comprises 13 residues. Trimming took 6 bases from V and 12 from J, leaving 18 bases between them. The chain's CDR3 is CASSAKDSWGQFF. CDR3 bases: TGTGCCAGCAGCGCAAAGGACAGCTGGGGGCAGTTCTTC.

In nucleotides, the CDR3 is TGTGCCAGTCCGAAGACTAGCGGGGGGGCCTGGACCGGGGAGCTGTTTTTT. This translates into CASPKTSGGAWTGELFF. The J gene is TRBJ2-2, the V gene TRBV2, with 14 bases lining up with TRBD2. The ends lost 9 bases at V and 5 bases at J; junction bases unmatched: 11. The CDR3 consists of 17 residues. Germline CDR1 is SNHLY and CDR2 is FYNNEI. Full variable domain (remainder filled in from reference TRBV2 and TRBJ2-2): EPEVTQTPSHQVTQMGQEVILRCVPISNHLYFYWYRQILGQKVEFLVSFYNNEISEKSEIFDDQFSVERPDGSNFTLKIRSTKLEDSAMYFCASPKTSGGAWTGELFFGEGSRLTVL.

This chain connects TRBV6-6 to TRBJ1-1; 8 nucleotides agree with TRBD1. V shed 6 bases, J shed 10 bases, and the junction held 10 bases outside the gene matches. The CDR3 runs to 13 residues. In germline, CDR1 is MNHNY, CDR2 SVGAGI (reference sequence). CDR3 nucleotide sequence: TGTGCCAGCAGACTAGACAGGGGAGGGGGAGCTTTCTTT. This gives the protein CASRLDRGGGAFF.

This rearrangement joins TRBV27 to TRBJ2-5; tentatively, D is TRBD2 (6 bases). CDR3 length: 13 residues. Germline-derived CDR1 and CDR2 are MNHEY and SMNVEV (reference sequence). V was shortened by 0 bases and J by 9 bases, with 11 bases between the two germline ends. The CDR3 DNA reads TGTGCCAGCAGTTTATCGGGGTGGAGGGCCCAGTACTTC. This encodes CASSLSGWRAQYF.

CDR3 DNA sequence: TGTGCCAGCAGCCATACCGGGACAGGGAATGGCTACACCTTC. Its protein product is CASSHTGTGNGYTF. V usage is TRBV27 and J usage is TRBJ1-2, with TRBD1 matching 9 bases. The V gene end was trimmed by 6 bases and the J gene end by 6 bases; junction bases not matched to a gene: 8. The CDR3 consists of 14 residues. Germline CDR1 is MNHEY and CDR2 is SMNVEV (reference sequence).

This clone was counted a few times. J is TRBJ2-7 and V is TRBV11-1; 9 bases are a match to TRBD2. Trimming at V came to 4 bases and at J to 2 bases, leaving 6 bases not matched to a gene. Germline V gene lookup returns CDR1 SGHAT and CDR2 FQDESV (reference sequence). CDR3 length equals 15 residues. The CDR3 DNA sequence: TGTGCCAGCAGCTCCTGGACTAGCGCTACCTACGAGCAGTACTTC. This codes for CASSSWTSATYEQYF.

The genes are TRBV4-3 and TRBJ1-1; 7 bases fit TRBD1. The CDR3 has 13 residues. J gave up 4 bases and V 5 bases, and 4 bases lay outside the gene matches. Germline V CDR1 and CDR2: LGHNA, YSLEER. CDR3 coding DNA: TGCGCCAGCAGCACACGACAGGGCACTGAAGCTTTCTTT. This translates into CASSTRQGTEAFF.

The V call is TRBV5-1, the J call TRBJ2-3; 8 bases are a match to TRBD1. The V gene end was trimmed by 0 bases and the J gene end by 0 bases; junction bases not matched to a gene: 3. The germline gives CDR1 SGHRS, CDR2 YFSETQ. The CDR3 consists of 16 residues. CDR3: CASSLGWTGSTDTQYF. The DNA of the CDR3 is TGCGCCAGCAGCTTGGGGTGGACAGGGAGCACAGATACGCAGTATTTT. Variable domain in full (rest from reference TRBV5-1 and TRBJ2-3): KAGVTQTPRYLIKTRGQQVTLSCSPISGHRSVSWYQQTPGQGLQFLFEYFSETQRNKGNFPGRFSGRQFSNSRSEMNVSTLELGDSALYLCASSLGWTGSTDTQYFGPGTRLTVL.

The rearrangement uses TRBV2 and TRBJ1-2, with 9 bases fitting TRBD1. Germline trimming cut 5 bases from V and 5 bases from J; bases unmatched to any gene: 9. The CDR3 has 15 amino acids. The germline V gene encodes CDR1 SNHLY and CDR2 FYNNEI. The CDR3 spells CASSYTGGSGYGYTF. In DNA form, the CDR3 reads TGTGCCAGCAGTTATACAGGGGGCTCGGGGTATGGCTACACCTTC. The full variable domain, its missing parts supplied by reference TRBV2 and TRBJ1-2, is EPEVTQTPSHQVTQMGQEVILRCVPISNHLYFYWYRQILGQKVEFLVSFYNNEISEKSEIFDDQFSVERPDGSNFTLKIRSTKLEDSAMYFCASSYTGGSGYGYTFGSGTRLTVV.

The chain employs TRBV7-6 and TRBJ2-1, with 7 bases matching TRBD1. V dropped 5 bases and J dropped 6; count of bases not matched to a gene: 16. The CDR3 length is 17 residues. Germline CDR1 and CDR2: SGHVS and FNYEAQ. CDR3 in DNA: TGTGCCAGCAGCGTCACCCCGACAGGGACAATATTCAATGAGCAGTTCTTC. This gives the protein CASSVTPTGTIFNEQFF.

J is TRBJ1-1 and V is TRBV2; a weak D match, TRBD1 (6 bases). Germline loops: CDR1 SNHLY, CDR2 FYNNEI. CDR3 length: 15 amino acids. The V gene lost 6 bases and the J gene lost 0 bases, with 14 bases spanning the gap. CDR3 sequence: CASRFQGIMNTEAFF. CDR3 sequence (DNA): TGTGCCAGCAGGTTTCAGGGGATCATGAACACTGAAGCTTTCTTT.

The V and J genes are TRBV2 and TRBJ2-7; 12 bases fit TRBD1. V gave up 7 bases and J gave up 5 bases; unmatched junction bases: 9. This CDR3 has 15 residues. The V gene's germline CDR1 is SNHLY and CDR2 FYNNEI. CDR3 in DNA: TGTGCCAGCAATTTGGGGACAGGGGGCTGGGACGAGCAGTACTTC. Translating it yields CASNLGTGGWDEQYF.

The rearrangement links TRBV4-2 to TRBJ2-1; TRBD2 is a possible D gene (5 bases). The CDR3 is 15 amino acids. Per germline, CDR1 LGHNA and CDR2 YNFKEQ. Trimming stripped 2 bases from V and 1 base from J, with 9 bases between. CDR3 nucleotides: TGTGCCAGCAGCCAAAAACCGGGGTCCTACAATGAGCAGTTCTTC. It translates to CASSQKPGSYNEQFF.

This rearrangement joins TRBV24-1 to TRBJ2-3; a weak D match, TRBD1 (5 bases). This CDR3 is 14 amino acids long. V dropped 5 bases and J dropped 2 bases, with 10 bases sitting between them. From germline, CDR1 is KGHDR and CDR2 SFDVKD. The chain's CDR3 is CATSGGPFTDTQYF. The DNA for the CDR3 is TGTGCCACCAGTGGGGGCCCCTTCACAGATACGCAGTATTTT.

The J gene is TRBJ1-2, the V gene TRBV11-2; D is unresolved. Germline V gives CDR1 SGHAT, CDR2 FQNNGV. The CDR3 contains 15 residues. Trimming took off 3 bases at V and 4 bases at J, with 15 bases between the two ends. CDR3 loop: CASSLERLALYGYTF. The CDR3 bases are TGTGCCAGCAGCTTGGAACGCTTAGCGCTCTATGGCTACACCTTC. The variable domain in full, with the rest retrieved from reference TRBV11-2 and TRBJ1-2, is EAGVAQSPRYKIIEKRQSVAFWCNPISGHATLYWYQQILGQGPKLLIQFQNNGVVDDSQLPKDRFSAERLKGVDSTLKIQPAKLEDSAVYLCASSLERLALYGYTFGSGTRLTVV.

The J gene is TRBJ1-2, the V gene TRBV28; D perhaps matches TRBD1 (5 bases). This CDR3 is 17 amino acids long. V lost 5 bases, J lost 0 bases, and 19 bases lay in between. Per germline, CDR1 MDHEN and CDR2 SYDVKM. CDR3 sequence reads: CASSQPYRQRANYGYTF. The CDR3 DNA sequence: TGTGCCAGCAGTCAACCCTACCGACAGCGAGCTAACTATGGCTACACCTTC.

The chain uses TRBV15 and TRBJ2-7; D is unresolved. Germline V gene data show CDR1 as LNHNV and CDR2 as YYDKDF (reference sequence). V shed 0 bases and J shed 6 bases, with 12 bases lying between them. The length of the CDR3 is 14 residues. The CDR3 DNA follows: TGTGCCACCAGCAGAGATCAAATGACAAGCGAGCAGTACTTC. Amino acids: CATSRDQMTSEQYF.

The CDR3 DNA sequence: TGTGCCAGCAGCCAAGAGGGGGGGTTCGAGCAGTACTTC. Protein sequence: CASSQEGGFEQYF. This rearrangement joins TRBV3-1 (or the pseudogene TRBV3-2) to TRBJ2-7; 7 bases line up with TRBD2. The ends lost 0 bases at V and 6 bases at J; junction bases unmatched: 2. The CDR3 loop spans 13 amino acids. The germline V gene encodes CDR1 LGHDT and CDR2 YNNKEL (reference sequence).

Here the CDR3 reads CASSKRTSGGNEQFF. CDR3 in DNA: TGTGCCAGCAGTAAACGGACTAGCGGGGGCAATGAGCAGTTCTTC. This chain uses TRBV6-5 with TRBJ2-1; 13 bases are shared with TRBD2. Germline CDR1 and CDR2: MNHEY and SVGAGI. The CDR3 is 15 residues long. With 5 bases clipped from V and 6 bases from J, the junction kept 4 bases outside the gene matches.

This clone was counted ten times or more. This chain connects TRBV2 to TRBJ2-7, with D uncertain. The CDR3 sequence is 16 residues long. CDR1 is SNHLY and CDR2 is FYNNEI in the germline V gene. Trimming removed 0 bases at V and 2 bases at J, with 14 bases between. Here the CDR3 DNA reads TGTGCCAGCAGTGAAGCGCCCTCCACAACGACCTACGAGCAGTACTTC. The encoded protein is CASSEAPSTTTYEQYF.

The chain is built from TRBV5-4 and TRBJ2-3; possibly TRBD2 for D (6 bases). Germline V CDR1 and CDR2: SGHNT, YYREEE (reference sequence). Deletions cut 9 bases from V and 5 bases from J, with 13 bases between. The CDR3 covers 12 residues. CDR3 sequence: CATQLRGDTQYF. The CDR3 DNA reads TGTGCCACCCAGTTGCGGGGAGATACGCAGTATTTT.

The rearrangement links TRBV6-5 to TRBJ1-4; possibly TRBD1 for D (5 bases). CDR3 length: 15 amino acids. Germline V gene data show CDR1 as MNHEY and CDR2 as SVGAGI. Between the trimmed V and J ends, which lost 0 bases and 8 bases, there was a span of 13 bases. The CDR3 sequence: CASSYSITGDEKLFF. CDR3 DNA sequence: TGTGCCAGCAGTTACTCGATTACAGGAGACGAAAAACTGTTTTTT.

This chain uses TRBV29-1 with TRBJ2-1; possible D gene TRBD2, 5 bases. CDR1 and CDR2 (germline): SQVTM, ANQGSEA. The V end lost 4 bases, the J end lost 1 base, and 11 bases lay between the germline ends. This CDR3 contains 14 residues. CDR3 amino acids: CSVARTESYNEQFF. The CDR3 DNA sequence: TGCAGCGTTGCGCGGACTGAGTCCTACAATGAGCAGTTCTTC.

The V and J genes are TRBV30 and TRBJ2-4, with D unclear. This CDR3 region has 16 residues. V was pared by 8 bases and J by 4 bases, with 24 bases between. The germline CDR1 and CDR2 sequences are GTSNPN and SVGIG (reference sequence). CDR3 amino acids: CASQQTGRGTKNIQYF. The CDR3 coding sequence is TGTGCCAGCCAGCAAACGGGTCGTGGCACGAAAAACATTCAGTACTTC.

The chain employs TRBV6-4 and TRBJ1-2; TRBD1 aligns across 7 bases. Germline V gives CDR1 MRHNA, CDR2 SNTAGT. V was clipped by 0 bases and J by 7 bases; unmatched bases: 8. The CDR3 runs 15 residues. This CDR3 reads CASSDSEGAQTGYTF. CDR3 bases: TGTGCCAGCAGTGACTCGGAGGGGGCGCAGACTGGCTACACCTTC.

V usage is TRBV19 and J usage is TRBJ1-1; D remains unclear. This CDR3 spans 13 amino acids. CDR1 is LNHDA, CDR2 SQIVND, per germline (reference sequence). The V and J ends lost 6 bases and 1 base respectively, with 9 bases between them. The CDR3 bases are TGTGCCAGTAGCAACAAACAGAACACTGAAGCTTTCTTT. Translated: CASSNKQNTEAFF.

J is TRBJ1-1 and V is TRBV5-1; D may be TRBD1 (5 bases). The CDR3 extends over 14 amino acids. The germline V gene encodes CDR1 SGHRS and CDR2 YFSETQ. The ends were cut back, 1 base at V and 0 bases at J, with 7 bases in the middle. CDR3 sequence: CASSLPGLNTEAFF. CDR3 nucleotides: TGCGCCAGCAGCTTGCCAGGGTTGAACACTGAAGCTTTCTTT.

The chain couples TRBV3-1 (or the pseudogene TRBV3-2) to TRBJ2-1; D is ambiguous. The V gene's germline CDR1 is LGHDT and CDR2 YNNKEL (reference sequence). The CDR3 contains 14 residues. V was cut by 1 base and J by 5 bases, with 9 bases left in between. CDR3 in DNA: TGTGCCAGCAGCCAAGTCGGTAGAGACAATGAGCAGTTCTTC. The encoded protein is CASSQVGRDNEQFF.

This chain links TRBV5-1 with TRBJ2-2; no reliable D call. CDR1 and CDR2 from the germline V gene are SGHRS and YFSETQ. The length of the CDR3 is 15 residues. The germline V and J ends were trimmed by 3 bases and 3 bases, with 12 bases remaining between them. CDR3 bases: TGCGCCAGCAGCTCTCGGCAGGCTTACACCGGGGAGCTGTTTTTT. It translates to CASSSRQAYTGELFF.